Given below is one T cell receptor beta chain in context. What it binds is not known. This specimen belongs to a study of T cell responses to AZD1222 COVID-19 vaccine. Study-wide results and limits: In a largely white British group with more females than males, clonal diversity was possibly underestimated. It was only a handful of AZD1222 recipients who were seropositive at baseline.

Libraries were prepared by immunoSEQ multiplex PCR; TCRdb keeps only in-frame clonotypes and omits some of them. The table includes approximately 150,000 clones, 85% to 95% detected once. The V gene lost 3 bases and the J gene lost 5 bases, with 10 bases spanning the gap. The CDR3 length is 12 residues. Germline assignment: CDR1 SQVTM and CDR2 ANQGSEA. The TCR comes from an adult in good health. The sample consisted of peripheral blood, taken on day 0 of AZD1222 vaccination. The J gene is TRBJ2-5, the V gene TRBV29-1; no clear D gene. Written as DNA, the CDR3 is TGCAGCGTTGATGGGTTAGGGGAGACCCAGTACTTC. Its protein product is CSVDGLGETQYF.